The clone carrying this T cell receptor beta chain was recorded once. Its antigen is unknown. Regarding time point: baseline, week 1 (first vaccination visit). The treatment: pre-vaccination baseline after standard-of-care therapy. Generated by immunoSEQ multiplex PCR, the TCRdb table keeps only in-frame clones and is missing some. The sample consists of tens of thousands of clones, over 70% of them appearing once. The V end lost 6 bases, the J end lost 7 bases, and 19 bases lay between the germline ends. Germline V CDR1 and CDR2: MNHEY, SMNVEV (reference sequence). The CDR3 spans 14 residues. The sample comes from a study of a mutant IDH1 vaccine in newly diagnosed glioma. The overall study: The treated group averaged about 39 years old and was around 62% male, roughly 38% female. Radiotherapy, temozolomide, or both had been given previously, and both were given to most.

Study results and caveats: Pseudoprogression seemingly bore no relation to changes in top peripheral T cell clonotypes. A vaccine-induced immune response developed in 93.3% of the patients.

The chain uses TRBV27 and TRBJ2-7; D unresolved. The input for sequencing was PBMCs, taken from a glioma patient treated with radiotherapy, temozolomide or both. This TCR came from a man aged 25-40 years with glioma. The DNA for the CDR3 is TGTGCCAGCAGCCCCTCGGGCTCTATGTGGGAGCAGTACTTC. It is translated as CASSPSGSMWEQYF.